This T cell receptor beta chain originates from a study of shared clonotypes between healthy human individuals. Trimming took 7 bases from V and 0 from J, leaving 13 bases between them. Germline V gene sequence: CDR1 MDHEN, CDR2 SYDVKM. The CDR3 runs to 15 residues. Profiling relied on immunoSEQ multiplex PCR, and the TCRdb table lists in-frame clones only, not all of them. This table holds roughly 500,000 clones, 95% to 97% found once. This TCR was recovered from a woman under 40 in good health. Material for sequencing was naive CD4+ T cells sorted from blood. Regarding subset: CD45RA+ positively selected. The chain combines TRBV28 with TRBJ1-3, with D perhaps matching TRBD1 (5 bases). The CDR3 is CASTPPGHSGNTIYF. The CDR3 nucleotides are TGTGCCAGCACTCCCCCCGGACACTCTGGAAACACCATATATTTT.